These T cell receptor beta chains were read from a single sample in a study of shared clonotypes between healthy human individuals. The method was immunoSEQ multiplex PCR; TCRdb's version includes in-frame clones alone and lacks a portion of them. The repertoire holds under 1,900,000 clones, with 98% to 99% as singletons. Input material: naive CD4+ T cells sorted from blood. The receptors shown here come from a man between 25 and 39 years old in good health. Each CDR3 is given with its conserved first and last residue. D genes are given only for firm matches. Only part of the rows carry a size: once, few, many, or a class if the clone is expanded.

len	abundance	v_gene	j_gene	d_gene	CDR3aa	CDR3nt
16	-	TRBV6-6	TRBJ1-2	-	CASTVRRFRGNYGYTF	TGTGCCAGCACGGTCAGGCGGTTTCGGGGTAACTATGGCTACACCTTC
15	-	TRBV15	TRBJ2-1	TRBD2	CATKVAGGPYNEQFF	TGTGCCACCAAGGTCGCGGGAGGGCCGTACAATGAGCAGTTCTTC
15	-	TRBV10-2	TRBJ2-2	TRBD2	CASSVTGGPPGELFF	TGCGCCAGCAGTGTTACGGGAGGGCCTCCAGGGGAGCTGTTTTTT
15	-	TRBV5-1	TRBJ1-3	-	CASSLVPSAGNTIYF	TGCGCCAGCAGCTTGGTTCCCAGCGCTGGAAACACCATATATTTT
12	-	TRBV18	TRBJ1-2	-	CASSPPAGSYTF	TGTGCCAGCTCACCACCGGCGGGTAGCTACACCTTC
15	-	TRBV5-4	TRBJ1-4	TRBD1	CASSIGQGGGEKLFF	TGTGCCAGCAGCATAGGACAGGGGGGTGGCGAAAAACTGTTTTTT
15	-	TRBV28	TRBJ1-2	-	CASSLLSSAGTGYTF	TGTGCCAGCAGTTTATTATCGAGTGCAGGGACTGGCTACACCTTC
16	-	TRBV18	TRBJ1-5	-	CASSHQGPDSNQPQHF	TGTGCCAGCTCGCATCAGGGGCCGGATAGCAATCAGCCCCAGCATTTT
13	-	TRBV5-1	TRBJ1-1	TRBD1	CASSPGTAAEAFF	TGCGCCAGCAGCCCGGGGACAGCAGCTGAAGCTTTCTTT
16	-	TRBV7-6	TRBJ2-1	TRBD1	CASSLAGGYLDNEQFF	TGTGCCAGCAGCTTAGCAGGGGGCTATCTAGACAATGAGCAGTTCTTC
17	-	TRBV28	TRBJ1-2	-	CASSFGRAVGTTYGYTF	TGTGCCAGCAGTTTTGGGCGGGCAGTCGGAACAACCTATGGCTACACCTTC
15	-	TRBV2	TRBJ2-1	TRBD1	CASREDRVPLNEQFF	TGTGCCAGCAGGGAGGACAGGGTCCCCCTCAATGAGCAGTTCTTC
14	-	TRBV7-2	TRBJ1-1	-	CASSYDGMNTEAFF	TGTGCCAGCAGCTATGACGGCATGAACACTGAAGCTTTCTTT
14	-	TRBV14	TRBJ2-4	-	CASSVTGSLNIQYF	TGTGCCAGCAGCGTCACCGGGAGCCTGAACATTCAGTACTTC
13	-	TRBV29-1	TRBJ2-7	-	CSVEDYGTYEQYF	TGCAGCGTTGAAGATTACGGGACCTACGAGCAGTACTTC
13	-	TRBV2	TRBJ2-7	TRBD1	CASAAQGAYEQYF	TGTGCCAGCGCCGCGCAGGGGGCCTACGAGCAGTACTTC
17	-	TRBV6-9	TRBJ2-1	TRBD1	CASRPGRTGEPYNEQFF	TGTGCCAGCAGGCCAGGACGAACAGGGGAGCCCTACAATGAGCAGTTCTTC
13	-	TRBV11-2	TRBJ2-2	-	CASSSRETGELFF	TGTGCCAGCAGCTCACGGGAGACCGGGGAGCTGTTTTTT
16	-	TRBV7-2	TRBJ1-5	-	CASSSVITGSDQPQHF	TGTGCCAGCAGCTCAGTCATTACAGGGTCGGATCAGCCCCAGCATTTT
14	-	TRBV5-1	TRBJ1-4	TRBD1	CASSPGTANEKLFF	TGCGCCAGCAGCCCCGGGACAGCTAATGAAAAACTGTTTTTT
13	-	TRBV11-2	TRBJ2-3	-	CASRVAGSHTQYF	TGTGCCAGCAGGGTCGCAGGGAGCCATACGCAGTATTTT
17	-	TRBV5-1	TRBJ2-7	TRBD2	CASSLARVREGLHEQYF	TGCGCCAGCAGCTTGGCGAGGGTGCGGGAGGGCCTCCACGAGCAGTACTTC
13	-	TRBV19	TRBJ1-1	-	CASKRPPNTEAFF	TGTGCCAGTAAAAGACCCCCGAACACTGAAGCTTTCTTT
14	-	TRBV7-3	TRBJ2-3	TRBD2	CASSLAGVTDTQYF	TGTGCCAGCAGCTTAGCGGGAGTCACAGATACGCAGTATTTT
12	-	TRBV10-3	TRBJ2-3	-	CAISESQDTQYF	TGTGCCATCAGTGAGTCGCAGGATACGCAGTATTTT
15	-	TRBV5-1	TRBJ2-7	TRBD1	CASSLGPDRAYEQYF	TGCGCCAGCAGCTTGGGGCCCGACAGGGCCTACGAGCAGTACTTC
13	-	TRBV5-1	TRBJ1-1	-	CASSLDPNTEAFF	TGCGCCAGCAGCTTGGACCCGAATACTGAAGCTTTCTTT
11	-	TRBV20-1	TRBJ2-2	-	CSARREGELFF	TGCAGTGCTAGGCGCGAGGGGGAGCTGTTTTTT
13	-	TRBV29-1	TRBJ2-1	TRBD1	CSQGGRALSEQFF	TGCTCCCAAGGGGGCCGCGCCCTCAGTGAGCAGTTCTTC
15	-	TRBV11-3	TRBJ2-5	TRBD1	CASSLGTGEQETQYF	TGTGCCAGCAGCTTAGGAACAGGGGAACAAGAGACCCAGTACTTC
15	-	TRBV7-2	TRBJ1-1	TRBD1	CASSLTGGKSAEAFF	TGTGCCAGCAGCCTGACAGGGGGTAAGAGCGCTGAAGCTTTCTTT
11	-	TRBV19	TRBJ2-7	-	CASSMGYEQYF	TGTGCCAGTAGTATGGGTTACGAGCAGTACTTC
18	-	TRBV11-3	TRBJ2-1	-	CASSPNPGPASSYNEQFF	TGTGCCAGCAGCCCAAACCCGGGACCCGCAAGCTCCTACAATGAGCAGTTCTTC
12	once	TRBV27	TRBJ2-7	TRBD2	CASSERGGEQYF	TGTGCCAGCAGTGAGCGGGGTGGCGAGCAGTACTTC
12	-	TRBV10-2	TRBJ2-1	TRBD2	CASSEWRGWQFF	TGCGCCAGCAGTGAGTGGCGGGGGTGGCAGTTCTTC
14	-	TRBV7-9	TRBJ2-3	-	CASSFFSSTDTQYF	TGTGCCAGCAGCTTCTTCAGCAGCACAGATACGCAGTATTTT
13	-	TRBV30	TRBJ1-5	-	CAWRKTVNQPQHF	TGTGCCTGGAGAAAGACAGTGAATCAGCCCCAGCATTTT
13	-	TRBV5-1	TRBJ2-1	-	CASSVSNNNEQFF	TGCGCCAGCAGCGTCTCTAACAACAATGAGCAGTTCTTC
12	-	TRBV25-1	TRBJ2-2	-	CASSVNGGELFF	TGTGCCAGCAGTGTAAACGGGGGGGAGCTGTTTTTT
14	-	TRBV11-2	TRBJ2-7	-	CASSLVDISYEQYF	TGTGCCAGCAGCTTAGTGGACATCTCCTACGAGCAGTACTTC
15	-	TRBV18	TRBJ1-4	TRBD1	CASSPKTGSHEKLFF	TGTGCCAGCTCACCGAAGACAGGGTCTCATGAAAAACTGTTTTTT
14	-	TRBV10-1	TRBJ1-2	-	CASSVGRNIYGYTF	TGCGCCAGCAGTGTGGGCAGAAACATTTATGGCTACACCTTC
16	-	TRBV30	TRBJ2-1	-	CAWRHRQAGSYNEQFF	TGTGCCTGGCGACATCGGCAAGCGGGCAGCTACAATGAGCAGTTCTTC
10	-	TRBV21-1	TRBJ2-7	-	CASRFYEQYF	TGTGCCAGCAGGTTCTACGAGCAGTACTTC
11	-	TRBV2	TRBJ2-2	-	CASTATGELFF	TGTGCCAGCACTGCTACCGGGGAGCTGTTTTTT
15	-	TRBV30	TRBJ1-2	-	CAWSVLASGWYGYTF	TGTGCCTGGAGTGTATTAGCGTCAGGGTGGTATGGCTACACCTTC
18	-	TRBV7-9	TRBJ2-1	TRBD2	CASSTQEGLAVSYNEQFF	TGTGCCAGCAGCACCCAGGAAGGACTAGCGGTATCCTACAATGAGCAGTTCTTC
15	-	TRBV28	TRBJ2-7	TRBD1	CASSGTGYPLYEQYF	TGTGCCAGCAGTGGGACAGGGTACCCCCTCTACGAGCAGTACTTC
14	-	TRBV5-4	TRBJ2-1	-	CASAQRGAYNEQFF	TGTGCCAGCGCCCAGCGCGGGGCGTACAATGAGCAGTTCTTC
15	-	TRBV6-6	TRBJ1-1	TRBD1	CASSYSRTGGTEAFF	TGTGCCAGCAGTTACTCGAGGACAGGGGGGACTGAAGCTTTCTTT
19	few	TRBV5-4	TRBJ2-1	TRBD1	CASSLYGTVPKSSYNEQFF	TGTGCCAGCAGCTTGTACGGGACAGTTCCAAAAAGCTCCTACAATGAGCAGTTCTTC
13	-	TRBV18	TRBJ2-7	TRBD1	CASRATGYHEQYF	TGTGCCAGCCGCGCGACAGGGTATCACGAGCAGTACTTC
13	-	TRBV28	TRBJ1-1	TRBD1	CASSRRTGAEAFF	TGTGCCAGCAGTCGCAGAACAGGGGCTGAAGCTTTCTTT
14	-	TRBV6-1	TRBJ2-5	-	CASSEWRDGETQYF	TGTGCCAGCAGTGAATGGCGGGACGGAGAGACCCAGTACTTC
15	-	TRBV2	TRBJ2-7	TRBD2	CASRNSGSRSYEQYF	TGTGCCAGCAGGAATAGCGGGAGCCGCTCCTACGAGCAGTACTTC
10	-	TRBV20-1	TRBJ2-7	-	CSASLDEQYF	TGCAGTGCTAGCTTGGACGAGCAGTACTTC
16	-	TRBV7-9	TRBJ2-1	TRBD2	CASSPRLAGGNNEQFF	TGTGCCAGCAGCCCTCGACTAGCGGGAGGGAACAATGAGCAGTTCTTC
15	-	TRBV5-1	TRBJ2-6	-	CASRPTGTGANVLTF	TGCGCCAGCAGGCCCACAGGGACAGGGGCCAACGTCCTGACTTTC
15	-	TRBV5-1	TRBJ2-1	-	CASSLVSLTYNEQFF	TGCGCCAGCAGCTTGGTTAGCCTTACCTACAATGAGCAGTTCTTC
16	-	TRBV10-3	TRBJ2-1	TRBD2	CAIEGSGNTSYNEQFF	TGTGCCATCGAAGGTAGCGGGAATACCTCCTACAATGAGCAGTTCTTC